This T cell receptor beta chain was obtained from a study of blood T cells in healthy people across ages. There were healthy Caucasian individuals from Russia, aged roughly 6 to 95, serving as donors. Each of the donors had 8 to 10 milliliters of peripheral blood drawn into EDTA-treated Vacutainer tubes. J was trimmed by 7 bases and V by 0 bases; bases with no gene match: 7. The germline V gene has CDR1 DFQATT and CDR2 SNEGSKA (reference sequence). This CDR3 has 15 amino acids. Findings and limits, study-wide: Strongly correlated with naive T cell percentage was TCR beta diversity.

Then a second PCR, running about 6 to 12 cycles, was carried out with a sample-barcoded 5' primer and a J-beta primer mix. Using its own MiXCR run on the 5' RACE reads, TCRdb lists one record per CDR3 protein. Counted here are hundreds of thousands of distinct CDR3 sequences, more than 50% occurring once; the ten biggest clones make up roughly 25%. This clonotype turned up a few times. The antigen is unknown. Input material: blood. The sequence came from a man aged 35 to 55 in good health. The rearrangement joins TRBV20-1 to TRBJ2-1; TRBD2 aligns across 9 bases. CDR3 region: CSAREELAGRNEQFF. CDR3 sequence (DNA): TGCAGTGCTAGAGAGGAACTAGCGGGTAGAAATGAGCAGTTCTTC.